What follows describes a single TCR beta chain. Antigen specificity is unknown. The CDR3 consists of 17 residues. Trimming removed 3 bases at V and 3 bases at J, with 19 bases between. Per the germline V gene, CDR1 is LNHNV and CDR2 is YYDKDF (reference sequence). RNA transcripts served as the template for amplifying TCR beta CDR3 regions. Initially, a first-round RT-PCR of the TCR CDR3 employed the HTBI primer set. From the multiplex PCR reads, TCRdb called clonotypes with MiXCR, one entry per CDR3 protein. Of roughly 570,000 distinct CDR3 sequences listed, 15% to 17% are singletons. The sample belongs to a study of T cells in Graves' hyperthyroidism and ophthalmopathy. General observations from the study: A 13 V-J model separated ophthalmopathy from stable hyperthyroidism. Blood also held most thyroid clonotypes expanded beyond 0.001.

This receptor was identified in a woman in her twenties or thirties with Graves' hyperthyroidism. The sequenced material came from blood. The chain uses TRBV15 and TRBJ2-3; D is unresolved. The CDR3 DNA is TGTGCCACCAGCAGGAAGGCGATTTCTATAGGAACAGATACGCAGTATTTT. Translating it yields CATSRKAISIGTDTQYF.